This T cell receptor beta chain was sequenced in a study of blood T cell repertoires in COVID-19 (TCRdb year 2020). Some background on the complete study: Collaborator samples came from the United States, Italy and Spain and covered acute and convalescent phases of COVID-19. A freely available public database, intended as a resource for researchers studying the immune response to SARS-CoV-2, is where the repertoires were released. Where available, HLA class I and class II types were taken from metadata supplied by the sample provider and were not determined by assay-based typing. The samples were drawn from the first 160 participants of the ongoing ImmuneRACE study and from under 1,500 subjects provided by 6 global collaborators. A de-identified subject ID, COVID-19 status, age in years and sex were almost always included in the sample metadata. The prospective study material was composed of cDNA or gDNA derived from T cells, B-cell-depleted T cells, or PBMCs. Subjects who had been exposed to COVID-19, were actively infected with it, or had recovered from it provided the deeply sampled blood TCRbeta repertoires that made up the dataset.

Broader findings and caveats from the paper: The amount of clinical and demographic metadata varied by source and participant and was provided uncurated.

The collaborating institutions used their own protocols to collect whole blood in K2EDTA tubes. Collaborator samples were shipped for TCRbeta analysis as frozen whole blood, isolated PBMCs, or DNA extracted from either sample type. TCRbeta CDR3 regions were amplified from genomic DNA by means of the immunoSEQ Assay, a bias-controlled multiplex PCR. Per the original workflow: The number of nucleated cells in each sample was estimated by amplification of reference gene primers within the assay. To quantify the absolute abundance of each unique TCRbeta CDR3 rearrangement, sequence reads were collapsed and filtered. Productive Simpson clonality was computed per sample as the square root of Simpson's diversity index over productive rearrangements. Here the immuneACCESS table is served through TCRdb, limited to in-frame sequences with V and J called. Missing clones are a known gap in these copies; in checked studies unresolved V genes cover under half, and the rest lacks a known reason. The V and J calls and clone size come from that table; D and trimming were worked out from the DNA. Across this sample there are about 260,000 clones, with 75% to 90% seen only once. Together, the top ten hold nearly 2% of the sample.

This clone was detected only once. This clone's antigen is unknown. No base qualities exist here, and no much larger clone lies one base off it. This TCR came from a man aged 30 to 45 with active or convalescent COVID-19. What was sequenced was peripheral blood.

The encoded CDR3 is CASSERRAGLTINYEQYF. The sequenced DNA is TGTGCCAGCAGTGAACGTCGGGCAGGGCTTACAATTAACTACGAGCAGTACTTC. This chain joins TRBV6-1 to TRBJ2-7; matching of 5 bases hints at TRBD1 as the D gene. V and J are truncated by 2 bases and 3 bases respectively, leaving an intervening sequence of 23 bases. From a lookup of the germline V gene, CDR1 and CDR2 are MNHNS and SASEGT. The CDR3 contains 18 residues, cysteine and phenylalanine counted. Only CDR3 DNA remains: 54 bases, in frame from the first base.